At least ten counts were recorded for the clone carrying this TCR beta chain. Its antigen is as yet unknown. One entry per CDR3 protein results from TCRdb running MiXCR on the RACE reads. The data show some 120,000 distinct CDR3 sequences, with 12% seen just once and 1.1% to 1.5% held by the top ten. The sample is drawn from a study of human T cells and chemical hapten exposure. On the study more broadly: The sensitizer, 2% DPC, was used on around 2 cm by around 2 cm of upper inner arm skin. Across its roughly 22 weeks, the study gave patients weekly diphenylcyclopropenone doses to the scalp.

Documented time point: patch test 1, 2 weeks after DPC sensitization. Documented treatment: therapeutic diphenylcyclopropenone sensitization with weekly scalp DPC. The donor pool consisted of alopecia patients aged 18 to 70 years, considered suitable for DPC. Study findings and constraints: Controls formed significantly fewer large CDR3 similarity clusters than expanded TCRs did.

There are 15 residues in the CDR3. J was trimmed by 15 bases and V by 5 bases; bases with no gene match: 17. Germline CDR1 and CDR2: MNHEY and SVGEGT. V usage is TRBV6-2 or TRBV6-3 and J usage is TRBJ2-4; 9 bases match TRBD2. The TCR was taken from a woman aged 50 to 60 with alopecia areata. Some clones in this sample may be carry-over from other donors' samples. The sequences come from whole blood, collected in connection with sensitization to the hapten diphenylcyclopropenone (DPC). For the CDR3, the DNA is TGTGCCAGCAGTAATCTCTTTCATCCACCGGGACTAGCGTACTTC. Its protein is CASSNLFHPPGLAYF.